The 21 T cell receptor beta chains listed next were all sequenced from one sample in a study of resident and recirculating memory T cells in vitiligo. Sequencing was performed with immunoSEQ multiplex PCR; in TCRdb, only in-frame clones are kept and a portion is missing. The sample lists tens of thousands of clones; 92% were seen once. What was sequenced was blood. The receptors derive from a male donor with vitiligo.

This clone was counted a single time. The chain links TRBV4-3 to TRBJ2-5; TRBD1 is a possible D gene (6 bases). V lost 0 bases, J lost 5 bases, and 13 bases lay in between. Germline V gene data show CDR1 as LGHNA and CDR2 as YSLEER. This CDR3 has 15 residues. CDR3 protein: CASSQEPRGSETQYF. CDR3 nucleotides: TGCGCCAGCAGCCAAGAGCCCAGGGGAAGTGAGACCCAGTACTTC.

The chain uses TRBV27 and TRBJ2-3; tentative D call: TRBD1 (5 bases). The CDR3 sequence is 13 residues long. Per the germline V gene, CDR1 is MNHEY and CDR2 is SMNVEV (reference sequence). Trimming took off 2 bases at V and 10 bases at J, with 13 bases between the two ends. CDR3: CASSLSIVQAQYF. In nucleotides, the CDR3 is TGTGCCAGCAGTTTAAGCATTGTACAGGCGCAGTATTTT.

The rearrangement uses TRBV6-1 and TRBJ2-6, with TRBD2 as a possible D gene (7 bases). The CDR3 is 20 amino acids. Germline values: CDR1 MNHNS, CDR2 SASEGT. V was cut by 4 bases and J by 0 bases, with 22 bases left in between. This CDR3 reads CASSGGGPARYFSGANVLTF. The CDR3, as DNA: TGTGCCAGCAGTGGGGGGGGGCCTGCGAGATACTTCTCTGGGGCCAACGTCCTGACTTTC.

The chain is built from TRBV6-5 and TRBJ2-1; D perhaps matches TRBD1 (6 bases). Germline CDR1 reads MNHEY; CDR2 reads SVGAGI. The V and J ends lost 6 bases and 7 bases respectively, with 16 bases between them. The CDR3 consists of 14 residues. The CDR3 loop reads CASSPGTPRNEQFF. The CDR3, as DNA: TGTGCCAGCAGCCCCGGGACACCGAGGAATGAGCAGTTCTTC.

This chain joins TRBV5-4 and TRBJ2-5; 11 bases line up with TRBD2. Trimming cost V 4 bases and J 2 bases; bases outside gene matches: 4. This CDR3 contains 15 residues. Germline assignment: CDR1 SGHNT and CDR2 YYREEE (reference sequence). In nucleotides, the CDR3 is TGTGCCAGCAGCCCCGGGACTAGCGGACAAGAGACCCAGTACTTC. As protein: CASSPGTSGQETQYF.

CDR3 sequence reads: CAWSATGVAEAFF. In DNA, the CDR3 is TGTGCCTGGAGTGCCACAGGGGTGGCTGAAGCTTTCTTT. The genes are TRBV30 and TRBJ1-1, with TRBD1 matching 7 bases. V lost 1 base, J lost 6 bases, and 5 bases stayed unmatched. This CDR3 is 13 amino acids long. Germline CDR1 reads GTSNPN; CDR2 reads SVGIG (reference sequence).

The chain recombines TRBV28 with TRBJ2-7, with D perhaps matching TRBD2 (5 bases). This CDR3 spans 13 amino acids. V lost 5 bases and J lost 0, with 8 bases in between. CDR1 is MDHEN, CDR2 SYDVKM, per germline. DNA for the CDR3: TGTGCCAGCAGTAAAGCGGTCTCCTACGAGCAGTACTTC. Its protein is CASSKAVSYEQYF.

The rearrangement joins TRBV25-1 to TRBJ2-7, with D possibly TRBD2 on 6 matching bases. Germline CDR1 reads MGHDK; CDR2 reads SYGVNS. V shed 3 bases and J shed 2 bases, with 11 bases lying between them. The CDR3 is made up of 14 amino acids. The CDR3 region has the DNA TGTGCCAGCAGTGAGGGGACTCCTCCCTACGAGCAGTACTTC. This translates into CASSEGTPPYEQYF.

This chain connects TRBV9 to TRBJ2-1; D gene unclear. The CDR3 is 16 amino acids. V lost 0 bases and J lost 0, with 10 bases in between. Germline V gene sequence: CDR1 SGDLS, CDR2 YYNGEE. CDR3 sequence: CASSVGEWSSYNEQFF. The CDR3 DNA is TGTGCCAGCAGCGTAGGCGAGTGGAGCTCCTACAATGAGCAGTTCTTC.

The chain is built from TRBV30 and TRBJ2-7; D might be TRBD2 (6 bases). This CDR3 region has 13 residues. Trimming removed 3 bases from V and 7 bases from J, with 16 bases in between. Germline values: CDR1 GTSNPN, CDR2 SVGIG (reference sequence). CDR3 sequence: CAWSPSGVFEQYF. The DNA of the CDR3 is TGTGCCTGGAGCCCTTCGGGAGTGTTTGAGCAGTACTTC.

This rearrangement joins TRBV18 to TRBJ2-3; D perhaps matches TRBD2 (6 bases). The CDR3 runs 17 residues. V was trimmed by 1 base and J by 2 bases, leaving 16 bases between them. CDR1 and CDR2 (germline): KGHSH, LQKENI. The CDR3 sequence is CASSPLSASANTDTQYF. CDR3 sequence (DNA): TGTGCCAGCTCACCACTGTCAGCTAGCGCAAACACAGATACGCAGTATTTT.

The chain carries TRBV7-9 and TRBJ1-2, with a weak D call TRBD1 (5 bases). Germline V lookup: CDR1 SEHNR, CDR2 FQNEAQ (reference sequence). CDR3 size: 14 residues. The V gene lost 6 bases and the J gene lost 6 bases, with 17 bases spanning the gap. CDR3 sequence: CASSPGPGRNGYTF. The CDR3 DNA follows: TGTGCCAGCAGTCCGGGGCCAGGGAGGAATGGCTACACCTTC.

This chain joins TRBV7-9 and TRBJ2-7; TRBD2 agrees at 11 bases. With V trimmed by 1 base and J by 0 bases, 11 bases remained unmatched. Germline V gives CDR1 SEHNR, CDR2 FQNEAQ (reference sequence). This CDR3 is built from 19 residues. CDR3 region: CASSLGGTSGVVYSYEQYF. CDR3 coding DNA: TGTGCCAGCAGCTTAGGGGGGACTAGCGGAGTCGTGTACTCCTACGAGCAGTACTTC.

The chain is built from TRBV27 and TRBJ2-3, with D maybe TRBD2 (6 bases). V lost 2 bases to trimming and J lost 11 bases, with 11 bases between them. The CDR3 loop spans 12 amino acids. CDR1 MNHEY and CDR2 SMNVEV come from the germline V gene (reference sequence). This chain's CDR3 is CASSLAGRGQYF. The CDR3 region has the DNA TGTGCCAGCAGTTTAGCTGGGCGGGGGCAGTATTTT.

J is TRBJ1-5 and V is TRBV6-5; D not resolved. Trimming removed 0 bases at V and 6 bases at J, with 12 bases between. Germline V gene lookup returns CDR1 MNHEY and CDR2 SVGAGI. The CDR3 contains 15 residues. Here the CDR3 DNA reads TGTGCCAGCAGTTACTCGGCAGGACTGACTCAGCCCCAGCATTTT. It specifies CASSYSAGLTQPQHF.

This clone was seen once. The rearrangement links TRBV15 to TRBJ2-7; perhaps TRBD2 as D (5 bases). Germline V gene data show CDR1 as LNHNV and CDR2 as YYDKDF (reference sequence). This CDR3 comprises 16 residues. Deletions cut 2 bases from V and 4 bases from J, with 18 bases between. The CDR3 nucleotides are TGTGCCACCAGCAGACCATTTCGAGGGAGCGGTTACGAGCAGTACTTC. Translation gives CATSRPFRGSGYEQYF.

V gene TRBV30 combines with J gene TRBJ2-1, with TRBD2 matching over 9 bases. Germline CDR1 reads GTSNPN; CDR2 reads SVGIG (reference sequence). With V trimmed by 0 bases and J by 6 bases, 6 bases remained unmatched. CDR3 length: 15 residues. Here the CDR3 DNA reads TGTGCCTGGAGTGTACTAGCGGGTCTATTCAATGAGCAGTTCTTC. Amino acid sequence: CAWSVLAGLFNEQFF.

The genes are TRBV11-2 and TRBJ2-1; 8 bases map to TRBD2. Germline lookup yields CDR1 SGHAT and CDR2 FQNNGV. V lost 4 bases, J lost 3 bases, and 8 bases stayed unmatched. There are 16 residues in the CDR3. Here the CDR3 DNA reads TGTGCCAGCAGCTCCTTAGCGGGGACCGTCTACAATGAGCAGTTCTTC. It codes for CASSSLAGTVYNEQFF.

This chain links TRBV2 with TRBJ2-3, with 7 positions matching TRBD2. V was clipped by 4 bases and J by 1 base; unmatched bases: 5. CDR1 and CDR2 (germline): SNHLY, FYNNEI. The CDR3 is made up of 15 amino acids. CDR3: CASSVASGGTDTQYF. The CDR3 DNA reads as TGTGCCAGCAGTGTAGCTAGCGGAGGCACAGATACGCAGTATTTT.

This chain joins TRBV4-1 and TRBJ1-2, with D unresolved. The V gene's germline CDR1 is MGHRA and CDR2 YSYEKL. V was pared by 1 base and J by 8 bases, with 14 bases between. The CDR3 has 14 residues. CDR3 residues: CASSQVTVQKGYTF. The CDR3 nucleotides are TGCGCCAGCAGCCAAGTTACCGTCCAGAAGGGCTACACCTTC.

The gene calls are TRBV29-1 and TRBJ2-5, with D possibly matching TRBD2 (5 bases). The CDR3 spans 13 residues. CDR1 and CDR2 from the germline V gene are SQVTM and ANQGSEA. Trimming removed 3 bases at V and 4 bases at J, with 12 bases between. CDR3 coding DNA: TGCAGCGTTGACTTTAACGGGGTAGAGACCCAGTACTTC. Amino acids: CSVDFNGVETQYF.